Listed below are T cell receptor beta chains from one sample, sequenced in a study of beta chain features in type 1 diabetes. The method was immunoSEQ multiplex PCR; TCRdb's version includes in-frame clones alone and lacks a portion of them. The table has 250,000 to 350,000 clones, around 15% seen once; the top ten hold approximately 7%. Sequences were obtained from central memory CD4+ T cells from blood. Source of these receptors: a young man in good health. CDR3s include the opening cysteine and the closing phenylalanine or tryptophan.

J | V | CDR3
TRBJ1-5 | TRBV30 | CAWNTGQKNSNQPQHF
TRBJ2-3 | TRBV7-6 | CASSRQTWDTQYF
TRBJ1-1 | TRBV30 | CAWSAWGGGYNEAFF
TRBJ2-1 | TRBV5-5 | CASSRLGGYNEQFF
TRBJ2-5 | TRBV29-1 | CSSGLAGVGETQYF
TRBJ2-1 | TRBV30 | CAWSVWGLASNNEQFF
TRBJ1-2 | TRBV30 | CAKGLGYGYTF
TRBJ2-4 | TRBV14 | CASSQDFRVHIQYF
TRBJ1-2 | TRBV6-6 | CASSYRGANYGYTF
TRBJ1-5 | TRBV28 | CASTLGNQPQHF
TRBJ2-2 | TRBV6-5 | CASRLENTGELFF
TRBJ1-2 | TRBV14 | CASSQRGVNGYTF
TRBJ2-5 | TRBV30 | CAWSGTPIGETQYF
TRBJ2-6 | TRBV12-5 | CANRTLPGEGANVLTF
TRBJ2-5 | TRBV5-6 | CASNAGRTQETQYF